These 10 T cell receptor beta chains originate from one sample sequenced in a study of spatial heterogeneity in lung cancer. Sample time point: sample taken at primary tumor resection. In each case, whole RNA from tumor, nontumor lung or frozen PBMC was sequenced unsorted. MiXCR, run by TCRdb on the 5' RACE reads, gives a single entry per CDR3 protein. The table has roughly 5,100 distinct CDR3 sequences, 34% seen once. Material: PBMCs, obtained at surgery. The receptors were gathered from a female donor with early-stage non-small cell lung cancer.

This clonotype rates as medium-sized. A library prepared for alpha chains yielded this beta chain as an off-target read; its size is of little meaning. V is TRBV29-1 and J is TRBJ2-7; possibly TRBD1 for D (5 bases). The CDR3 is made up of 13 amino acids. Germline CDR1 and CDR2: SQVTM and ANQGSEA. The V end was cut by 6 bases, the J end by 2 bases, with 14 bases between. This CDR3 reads CSVYHRNTYEQYF. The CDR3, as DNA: TGCAGCGTGTACCACAGGAATACCTACGAGCAGTACTTC.

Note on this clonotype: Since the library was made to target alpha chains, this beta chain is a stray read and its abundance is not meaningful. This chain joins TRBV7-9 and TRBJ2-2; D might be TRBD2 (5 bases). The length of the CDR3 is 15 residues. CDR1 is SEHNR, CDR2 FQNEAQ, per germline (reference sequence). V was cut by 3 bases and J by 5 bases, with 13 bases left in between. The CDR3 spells CASSFGGLTTGELFF. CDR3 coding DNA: TGTGCCAGCAGCTTTGGCGGACTGACAACCGGGGAGCTGTTTTTT.

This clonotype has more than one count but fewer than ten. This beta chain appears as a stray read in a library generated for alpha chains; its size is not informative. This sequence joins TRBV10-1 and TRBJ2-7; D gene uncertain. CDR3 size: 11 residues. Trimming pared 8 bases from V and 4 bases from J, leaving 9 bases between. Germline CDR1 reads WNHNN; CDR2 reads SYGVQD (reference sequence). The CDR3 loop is CASGEAYEQYF. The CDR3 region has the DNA TGCGCCAGCGGGGAAGCTTACGAGCAGTACTTC.

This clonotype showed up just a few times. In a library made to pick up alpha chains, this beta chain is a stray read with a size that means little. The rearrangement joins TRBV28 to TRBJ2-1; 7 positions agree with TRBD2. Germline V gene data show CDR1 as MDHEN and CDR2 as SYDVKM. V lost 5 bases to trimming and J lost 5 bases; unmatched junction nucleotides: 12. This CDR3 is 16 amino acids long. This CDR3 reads CASSPVSGGLNNEQFF. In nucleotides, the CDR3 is TGTGCCAGCAGTCCGGTTTCGGGGGGTCTAAACAATGAGCAGTTCTTC. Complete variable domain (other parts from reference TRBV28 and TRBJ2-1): DVKVTQSSRYLVKRTGEKVFLECVQDMDHENMFWYRQDPGLGLRLIYFSYDVKMKEKGDIPEGYSVSREKKERFSLILESASTNQTSMYLCASSPVSGGLNNEQFFGPGTRLTVL.

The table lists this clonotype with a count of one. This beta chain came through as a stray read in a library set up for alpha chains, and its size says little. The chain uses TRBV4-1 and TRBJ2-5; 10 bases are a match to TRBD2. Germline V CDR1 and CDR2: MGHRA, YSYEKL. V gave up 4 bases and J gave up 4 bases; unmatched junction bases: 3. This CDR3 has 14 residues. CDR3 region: CASSRTSGGETQYF. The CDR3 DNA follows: TGCGCCAGCAGCCGGACTAGCGGCGGAGAGACCCAGTACTTC.

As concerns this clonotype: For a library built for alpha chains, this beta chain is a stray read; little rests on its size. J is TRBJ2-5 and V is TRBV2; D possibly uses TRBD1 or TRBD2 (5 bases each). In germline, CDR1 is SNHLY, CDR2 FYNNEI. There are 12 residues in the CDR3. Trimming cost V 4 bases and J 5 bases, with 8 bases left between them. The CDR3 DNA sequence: TGTGCCAGCAGTGTCGGGGCTGAGACCCAGTACTTC. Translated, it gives CASSVGAETQYF.

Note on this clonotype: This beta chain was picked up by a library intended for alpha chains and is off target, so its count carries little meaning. For the CDR3, the DNA is TGCAGTGCTAGACTATTGAGATCGGACACCGGGGAGCTGTTTTTT. Protein sequence: CSARLLRSDTGELFF. The rearrangement links TRBV20-1 to TRBJ2-2; unclear D gene. The V end lost 2 bases, the J end lost 3 bases, and 13 bases lay between the germline ends. The CDR3 runs to 15 residues. Germline CDR1 reads DFQATT; CDR2 reads SNEGSKA (reference sequence).

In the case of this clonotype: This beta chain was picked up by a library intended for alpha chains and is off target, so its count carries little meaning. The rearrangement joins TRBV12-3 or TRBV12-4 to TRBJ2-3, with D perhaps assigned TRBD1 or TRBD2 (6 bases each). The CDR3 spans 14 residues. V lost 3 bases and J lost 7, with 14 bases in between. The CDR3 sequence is CASSFPSGGYTQYF. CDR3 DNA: TGTGCCAGCAGTTTCCCCTCCGGGGGCTATACGCAGTATTTT.

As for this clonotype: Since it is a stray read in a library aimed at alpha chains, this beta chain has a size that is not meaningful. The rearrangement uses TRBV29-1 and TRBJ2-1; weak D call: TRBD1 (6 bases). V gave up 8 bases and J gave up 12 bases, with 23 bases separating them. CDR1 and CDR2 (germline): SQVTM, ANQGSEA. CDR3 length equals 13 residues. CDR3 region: CSLLDPTGIRQFF. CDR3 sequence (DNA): TGCAGCCTACTCGACCCAACAGGGATTCGGCAGTTCTTC.

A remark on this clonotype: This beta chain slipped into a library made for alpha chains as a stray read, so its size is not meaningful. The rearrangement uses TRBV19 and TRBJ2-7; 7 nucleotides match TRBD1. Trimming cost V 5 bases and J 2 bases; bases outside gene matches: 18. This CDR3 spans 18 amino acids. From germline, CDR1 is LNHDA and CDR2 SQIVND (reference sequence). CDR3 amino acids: CASSGAPGSGTVPYEQYF. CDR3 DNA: TGTGCCAGTAGTGGGGCTCCTGGTTCCGGGACAGTACCCTACGAGCAGTACTTC.